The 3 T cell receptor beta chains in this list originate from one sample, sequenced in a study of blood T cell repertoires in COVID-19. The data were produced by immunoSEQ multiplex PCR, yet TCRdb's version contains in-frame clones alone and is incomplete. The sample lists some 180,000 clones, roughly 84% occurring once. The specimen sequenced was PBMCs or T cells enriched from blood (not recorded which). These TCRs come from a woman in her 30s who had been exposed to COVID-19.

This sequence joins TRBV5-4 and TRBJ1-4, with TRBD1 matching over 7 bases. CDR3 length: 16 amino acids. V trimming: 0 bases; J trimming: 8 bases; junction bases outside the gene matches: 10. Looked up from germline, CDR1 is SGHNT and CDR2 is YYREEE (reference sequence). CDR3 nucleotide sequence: TGTGCCAGCAGCTTGGAGTGGGGTGACAGGGCGGAAAAACTGTTTTTT. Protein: CASSLEWGDRAEKLFF.

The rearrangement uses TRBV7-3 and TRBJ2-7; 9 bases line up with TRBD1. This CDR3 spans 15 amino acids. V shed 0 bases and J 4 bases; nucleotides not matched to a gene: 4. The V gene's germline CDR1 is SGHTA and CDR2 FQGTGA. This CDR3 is CASSLTGQGMYEQYF. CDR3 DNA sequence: TGTGCCAGCAGCTTAACCGGACAGGGGATGTACGAGCAGTACTTC.

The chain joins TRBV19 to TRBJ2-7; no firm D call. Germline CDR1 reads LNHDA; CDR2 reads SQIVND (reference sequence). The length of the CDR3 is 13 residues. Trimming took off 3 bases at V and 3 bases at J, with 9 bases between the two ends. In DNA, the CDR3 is TGTGCCAGTAGTATCTCCAGGAACTACGAGCAGTACTTC. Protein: CASSISRNYEQYF.